These 8 T cell receptor beta chains were sequenced from one sample in a study of B cell selection in AIRE deficiency. The regulatory T cell sort gate was CD4+CD25hiCD127low/negative. Using immunoSEQ multiplex PCR, the repertoire was profiled, and TCRdb retains in-frame clones only, with some absent. The sample gives 20,000 to 25,000 clones, around 90% of which show up once; about 1.5% is in the top ten. The source material was CD4+CD25+ Tregs sorted from PBMCs. Every receptor here comes from a human donor in good health.

V gene TRBV6-6 combines with J gene TRBJ1-2; the D is unclear. Germline V CDR1 and CDR2: MNHNY, SVGAGI (reference sequence). Trimming removed 6 bases at V and 4 bases at J, with 15 bases between. The CDR3 is 14 residues long. The DNA for the CDR3 is TGTGCCAGCAGCCCGGACGGCAATTCCTATGGCTACACCTTC. Residues: CASSPDGNSYGYTF.

V and J are TRBV18 and TRBJ2-7; D call uncertain. Trimming took off 3 bases at V and 5 bases at J, with 5 bases between the two ends. This CDR3 region has 11 residues. Germline-derived CDR1 and CDR2 are KGHSH and LQKENI. The CDR3 sequence is CASSPAHEQYF. CDR3 nucleotide sequence: TGTGCCAGCTCACCTGCTCACGAGCAGTACTTC.

J is TRBJ1-5 and V is TRBV7-8, with D possibly TRBD1 on 5 matching bases. This CDR3 spans 15 amino acids. V was pared by 2 bases and J by 7 bases, with 15 bases between. The germline V gene has CDR1 SGHVS and CDR2 FQNEAQ. The CDR3 nucleotides read TGTGCCAGCAGCTTACAACCGCAGGGATTCCAGCCCCAGCATTTT. The encoded protein is CASSLQPQGFQPQHF.

The chain links TRBV28 to TRBJ2-3, with TRBD2 matching over 8 bases. Trimming removed 10 bases from V and 2 bases from J; junction bases left unmatched: 11. The V gene's germline CDR1 is MDHEN and CDR2 SYDVKM. The CDR3 has 15 residues. CDR3 nucleotides: TGTGCCACCGCCCTAGCGGGCGGGGTCACAGATACGCAGTATTTT. It translates to CATALAGGVTDTQYF.

The gene calls are TRBV6-4 and TRBJ1-5; TRBD1 aligns across 7 bases. The CDR3 loop spans 15 amino acids. Germline V gene sequence: CDR1 MRHNA, CDR2 SNTAGT. J was trimmed by 6 bases and V by 8 bases; bases with no gene match: 13. The CDR3 nucleotides read TGTGCCAGCGGCGGTTCGGGACAGCGACTTCAGCCCCAGCATTTT. This translates into CASGGSGQRLQPQHF.

This chain uses TRBV18 with TRBJ2-7; D remains ambiguous. CDR3 length equals 12 residues. Germline V lookup: CDR1 KGHSH, CDR2 LQKENI. V lost 5 bases and J lost 3, with 8 bases in between. The CDR3 here is CASSSTLYEQYF. CDR3 DNA: TGTGCCAGCTCATCCACCCTCTACGAGCAGTACTTC.

The chain joins TRBV10-3 to TRBJ2-2, with a possible D match to TRBD2 (7 bases). Germline V gene data show CDR1 as ENHRY and CDR2 as SYGVKD. Trimming took 3 bases from V and 1 from J, leaving 18 bases between them. This CDR3 comprises 18 residues. This CDR3 reads CAISDTIPGGWNTGELFF. As DNA, the CDR3 is TGTGCCATCAGTGACACTATCCCGGGGGGCTGGAACACCGGGGAGCTGTTTTTT.

The rearrangement links TRBV6-5 to TRBJ2-7; D possibly uses TRBD1 or TRBD2 (5 bases each). The ends were cut back, 2 bases at V and 3 bases at J, with 11 bases in the middle. Germline loops: CDR1 MNHEY, CDR2 SVGAGI. The CDR3 covers 14 residues. This CDR3 reads CASSYRDGRYEQYF. The DNA for the CDR3 is TGTGCCAGCAGTTACAGGGACGGTCGCTACGAGCAGTACTTC.